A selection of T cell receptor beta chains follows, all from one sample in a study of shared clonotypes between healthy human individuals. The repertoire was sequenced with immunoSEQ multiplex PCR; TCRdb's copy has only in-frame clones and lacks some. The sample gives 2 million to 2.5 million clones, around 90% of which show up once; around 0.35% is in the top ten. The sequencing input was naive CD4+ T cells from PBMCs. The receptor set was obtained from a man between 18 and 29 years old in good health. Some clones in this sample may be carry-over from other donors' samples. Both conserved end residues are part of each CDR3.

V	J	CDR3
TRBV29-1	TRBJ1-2	CSVALIGTGDGYTF
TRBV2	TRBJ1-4	CASSGSDSLATNEKLFF
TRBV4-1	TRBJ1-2	CASSEGSGILRYGYTF
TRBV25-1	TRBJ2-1	CASSESNRQAYNEQFF
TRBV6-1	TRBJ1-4	CASSPDRGRREKLFF
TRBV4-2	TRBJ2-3	CASSPGLVMTDTQYF
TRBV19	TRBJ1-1	CASRPSGSTEAFF
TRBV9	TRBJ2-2	CASSGGVTNTGELFF
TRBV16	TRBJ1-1	CASSQRREAFF
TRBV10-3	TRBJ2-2	CAISAPGQGRTGELFF
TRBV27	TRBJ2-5	CASSLAWPSGEQETQYF
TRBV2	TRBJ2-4	CASSVPGTNIQYF
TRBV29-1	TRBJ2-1	CSVGGAGQTSYNEQFF
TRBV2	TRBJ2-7	CASSSGLVQGEQYF
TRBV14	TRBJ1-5	CASSRRGRIRGGYQPQHF
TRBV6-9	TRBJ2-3	CASSSLTSGSIDTQYF
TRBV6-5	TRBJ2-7	CASSGRDRAYEQYF
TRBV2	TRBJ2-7	CASSDQRQGLSREQYF
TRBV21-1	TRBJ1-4	CASSSEGGREREKLFF
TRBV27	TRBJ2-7	CASSFTGQPNYEQYF
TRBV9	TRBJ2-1	CASSVVGAPPPDEQFF
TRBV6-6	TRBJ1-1	CASSRQGEAFF
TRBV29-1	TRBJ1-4	CSAGDAATNEKLFF
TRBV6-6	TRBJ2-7	CASGTGGYEQYF
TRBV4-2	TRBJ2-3	CASSQAVRDQGTDTQYF
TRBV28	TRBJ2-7	CASMRRPPYEQYF
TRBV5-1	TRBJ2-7	CASSRRTSGGSPYEQYF
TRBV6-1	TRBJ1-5	CASRVQGRPQHF
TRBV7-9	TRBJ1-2	CASSLVGGTNYGYTF
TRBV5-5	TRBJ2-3	CASSSLQGTDTQYF
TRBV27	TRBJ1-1	CASSLLGTAEAFF
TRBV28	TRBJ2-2	CASRTQGRGNTGELFF
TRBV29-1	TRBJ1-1	CSVGGGWGTEAFF
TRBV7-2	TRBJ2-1	CASSFGPPSYNEQFF
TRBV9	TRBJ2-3	CASSVDLLTDTQYF
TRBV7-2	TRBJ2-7	CASSLASGYSYEQYF
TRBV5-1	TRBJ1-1	CASSKYPEGNTEAFF
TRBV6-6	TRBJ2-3	CASKAGDTQYF
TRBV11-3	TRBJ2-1	CASSLGPSNREQFF
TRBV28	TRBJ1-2	CASSPGQGARSYGYTF
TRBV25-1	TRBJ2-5	CASSEAVPQETQYF